This T cell receptor beta chain was profiled in a study of response to subunit inactivated influenza vaccine. This clonotype was seen ten or more times. Its antigen is not known. General observations from the study: The authors offered the suggestion that each seasonal influenza vaccination recruits few new T cells.

A single record per CDR3 protein comes from TCRdb applying MiXCR to the RT-PCR reads. The table has about 480,000 distinct CDR3 sequences, roughly 23% seen once. J lost 2 bases, V lost 3 bases, and 3 bases had no gene match. Germline CDR1 reads SQVTM; CDR2 reads ANQGSEA. The CDR3 contains 14 residues. This TCR came from a middle-aged man who received an inactivated influenza vaccine. The J gene is TRBJ2-1, the V gene TRBV29-1, with 8 nucleotides matching TRBD2. The sample in question was CD4+ T cells sorted from PBMCs, obtained roughly 5 days after vaccination. In DNA form, the CDR3 reads TGCAGCGTTGACTCGGGGGGGGCCTACAATGAGCAGTTCTTC. Its translation is CSVDSGGAYNEQFF.